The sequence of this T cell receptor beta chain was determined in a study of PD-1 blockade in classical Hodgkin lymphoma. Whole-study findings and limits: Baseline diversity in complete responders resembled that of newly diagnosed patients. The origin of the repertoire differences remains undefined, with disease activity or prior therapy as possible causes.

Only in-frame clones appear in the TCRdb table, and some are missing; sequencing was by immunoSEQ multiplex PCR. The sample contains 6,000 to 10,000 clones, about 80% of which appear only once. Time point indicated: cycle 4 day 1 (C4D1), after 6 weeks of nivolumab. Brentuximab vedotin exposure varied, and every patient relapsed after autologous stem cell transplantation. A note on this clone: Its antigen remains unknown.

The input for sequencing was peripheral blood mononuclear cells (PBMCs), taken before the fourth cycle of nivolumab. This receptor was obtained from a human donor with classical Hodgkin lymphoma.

CDR3 protein: CASSRTSGRASGELFF. The CDR3 nucleotides are TGTGCCAGCAGCCGGACTAGCGGGAGGGCCTCGGGGGAGCTGTTTTTT. The chain combines TRBV6-6 with TRBJ2-2, with TRBD2 matching 15 bases. In germline, CDR1 is MNHNY, CDR2 SVGAGI (reference sequence). This CDR3 contains 16 residues. J lost 8 bases, V lost 6 bases, and 7 bases had no gene match.